This is a list of T cell receptor beta chains from one sample in a study of human T cells and chemical hapten exposure. TCRdb passed the RACE reads through MiXCR, listing each CDR3 protein once. The repertoire holds roughly 40,000 distinct CDR3 sequences, with about 9.6% as singletons. Specimen: whole blood, collected in connection with sensitization to the hapten diphenylcyclopropenone (DPC). The receptor set was obtained from a woman between 25 and 40 years old with alopecia areata. Some clones in this sample may be carry-over from other donors' samples. Each CDR3 is given with its conserved first and last residue. The D gene is left open where the match is weak. Size values are once, few and many counts, or a class for expanded clones, and some rows have none.

clone_size: many; d_call: TRBD2; v_call: TRBV9; j_call: TRBJ2-1; cdr3_nt: TGTGCCAGCAGCGGCCTTAGCGGGGGGACCCTGAATGAGCAGTTCTTC; cdr3_aa: CASSGLSGGTLNEQFF
clone_size: few; d_call: NA; v_call: TRBV9; j_call: TRBJ2-1; cdr3_nt: TGTGCCAGCAGCGTAGTAGGGGCCCCTTTCTATGAGCAGTTCTTC; cdr3_aa: CASSVVGAPFYEQFF
clone_size: many; d_call: NA; v_call: TRBV6-1; j_call: TRBJ2-7; cdr3_nt: TGTGCCAGCAGTGAGGGACCGCACGAGCAGTACTTC; cdr3_aa: CASSEGPHEQYF
clone_size: NA; d_call: NA; v_call: TRBV5-1; j_call: TRBJ2-5; cdr3_nt: TGCGCCAGCAGCCTTTGGGGAGAGACCCAGTACTTC; cdr3_aa: CASSLWGETQYF
clone_size: few; d_call: NA; v_call: TRBV10-3; j_call: TRBJ2-7; cdr3_nt: TGTGCCATCAGTGTAGCGCGAACTCCCTACGAGCAGTACTTC; cdr3_aa: CAISVARTPYEQYF
clone_size: few; d_call: NA; v_call: TRBV4-1; j_call: TRBJ2-7; cdr3_nt: TGCGCCAGCAGCCTGGGAGGTGGATTGTCCTACGAGCAGTACTTC; cdr3_aa: CASSLGGGLSYEQYF
clone_size: NA; d_call: TRBD1; v_call: TRBV7-6; j_call: TRBJ2-2; cdr3_nt: TGTACCAGCAGCTTAGGGGGCTTCGGGGAGCTGTTTTTT; cdr3_aa: CTSSLGGFGELFF
clone_size: few; d_call: NA; v_call: TRBV20-1; j_call: TRBJ1-6; cdr3_nt: TGCAGTGCTAGACGCGACAGTAGTAATTCACCCCTCCACTTT; cdr3_aa: CSARRDSSNSPLHF
clone_size: few; d_call: NA; v_call: TRBV29-1; j_call: TRBJ2-2; cdr3_nt: TGCAGCGTTGTCCGGGCAGGGGTCGAGACCGGGGAGCTGTTTTTT; cdr3_aa: CSVVRAGVETGELFF
clone_size: NA; d_call: TRBD1; v_call: TRBV11-1; j_call: TRBJ2-1; cdr3_nt: TGTGCCAGCAGCTTAGCGACAGGGCGGAATGAGCAGTTCTTC; cdr3_aa: CASSLATGRNEQFF
clone_size: NA; d_call: NA; v_call: TRBV7-2; j_call: TRBJ2-7; cdr3_nt: TGTGCCAGCAGCTTAGGGTCGGCAGAGGGAAACGAGCAGTACTTC; cdr3_aa: CASSLGSAEGNEQYF
clone_size: many; d_call: NA; v_call: TRBV29-1; j_call: TRBJ2-1; cdr3_nt: TGCAGCGTTGACCGGGGCAGCTCCTACAATGAGCAGTTCTTC; cdr3_aa: CSVDRGSSYNEQFF
clone_size: NA; d_call: NA; v_call: TRBV7-2; j_call: TRBJ1-1; cdr3_nt: TGTGCCAGCAGCTTAGCTGCTTCTGCGAACACTGAAGCTTTCTTT; cdr3_aa: CASSLAASANTEAFF
clone_size: once; d_call: TRBD2; v_call: TRBV7-2; j_call: TRBJ2-5; cdr3_nt: TGTGCCAGCAGCTTAGATAGCGGGGGCCGAAAAGAGACCCAGTACTTC; cdr3_aa: CASSLDSGGRKETQYF
clone_size: many; d_call: NA; v_call: TRBV7-3; j_call: TRBJ2-1; cdr3_nt: TGTGCCAGCAGCTTTGAGGGGGGCATGTACAATGAGCAGTTCTTC; cdr3_aa: CASSFEGGMYNEQFF
clone_size: NA; d_call: NA; v_call: TRBV3-1; j_call: TRBJ1-5; cdr3_nt: TGTGCCAGCAGCCAAGGTGCCAATAATCAGCCCCAGCATTTT; cdr3_aa: CASSQGANNQPQHF
clone_size: NA; d_call: NA; v_call: TRBV29-1; j_call: TRBJ2-3; cdr3_nt: TGCAGCGTCGCACCAGGGTTAGATACGCAGTATTTT; cdr3_aa: CSVAPGLDTQYF
clone_size: many; d_call: NA; v_call: TRBV29-1; j_call: TRBJ1-1; cdr3_nt: TGCAGCGTTGAAGAATTCGGAGGGGGGAACACTGAAGCTTTCTTT; cdr3_aa: CSVEEFGGGNTEAFF
clone_size: many; d_call: NA; v_call: TRBV20-1; j_call: TRBJ1-1; cdr3_nt: TGCAGTGCTAGACCGGCCGGAGACTATAAGGCTGAAGCTTTCTTT; cdr3_aa: CSARPAGDYKAEAFF
clone_size: few; d_call: NA; v_call: TRBV28; j_call: TRBJ1-5; cdr3_nt: TGTGCCAGCACCAAGGACGGTTTAAGCAATCAGCCCCAGCATTTT; cdr3_aa: CASTKDGLSNQPQHF
clone_size: once; d_call: NA; v_call: TRBV7-3; j_call: TRBJ2-1; cdr3_nt: TGTGCCAGCAGCTTAACGTCGGCTAGCTCTGAGCAGTTCTTC; cdr3_aa: CASSLTSASSEQFF
clone_size: many; d_call: NA; v_call: TRBV7-8; j_call: TRBJ2-3; cdr3_nt: TGTGCCAGCAGCTTAGTCCGGGGGACAGATACGCAGTATTTT; cdr3_aa: CASSLVRGTDTQYF
clone_size: NA; d_call: TRBD1; v_call: TRBV27; j_call: TRBJ1-1; cdr3_nt: TGTGCCAGCAGGACAGGGGCTTCGAACACTGAAGCTTTCTTT; cdr3_aa: CASRTGASNTEAFF
clone_size: many; d_call: NA; v_call: TRBV5-4; j_call: TRBJ2-2; cdr3_nt: TGTGCCAGCAGCTGGGAGGGGGCGGGCACCGGGGAGCTGTTTTTT; cdr3_aa: CASSWEGAGTGELFF
clone_size: NA; d_call: NA; v_call: TRBV28; j_call: TRBJ2-4; cdr3_nt: TGTGCCAGCAGTTTGCTAGCCAAAAACATTCAGTACTTC; cdr3_aa: CASSLLAKNIQYF
clone_size: NA; d_call: TRBD2; v_call: TRBV7-2; j_call: TRBJ2-7; cdr3_nt: TGTGCCAGCAGCGTCGACTTAGCGGGGGGGCTTTACGAGCAGTACTTC; cdr3_aa: CASSVDLAGGLYEQYF
clone_size: NA; d_call: TRBD1; v_call: TRBV19; j_call: TRBJ2-1; cdr3_nt: TGTGCCAGTAGTATGTCAGGGGGCTCCTACAATGAGCAGTTCTTC; cdr3_aa: CASSMSGGSYNEQFF
clone_size: NA; d_call: NA; v_call: TRBV19; j_call: TRBJ2-2; cdr3_nt: TGTGCCAGTAGTAGGGGGAACACCGGGGAGCTGTTTTTT; cdr3_aa: CASSRGNTGELFF
clone_size: NA; d_call: NA; v_call: TRBV28; j_call: TRBJ1-6; cdr3_nt: TGTGCCAGCAGTCGACAGAGTCATAATTCACCCCTCCACTTT; cdr3_aa: CASSRQSHNSPLHF
clone_size: NA; d_call: NA; v_call: TRBV4-3; j_call: TRBJ1-2; cdr3_nt: TGCGCCAGCAGCCAAGATTTTGGGACAAACCCAATCTATGGCTACACCTTC; cdr3_aa: CASSQDFGTNPIYGYTF
clone_size: NA; d_call: NA; v_call: TRBV7-3; j_call: TRBJ2-2; cdr3_nt: TGTGCCAGCAGCCTCCTCGGGGGCGGCGGCACCGGGGAGCTGTTTTTT; cdr3_aa: CASSLLGGGGTGELFF
clone_size: NA; d_call: NA; v_call: TRBV20-1; j_call: TRBJ1-5; cdr3_nt: TGCAGTGCTACCGAACAACAGGGACATAGCAATCAGCCCCAGCATTTT; cdr3_aa: CSATEQQGHSNQPQHF
clone_size: many; d_call: NA; v_call: TRBV28; j_call: TRBJ1-5; cdr3_nt: TGTGCTTCCGGGGCAGGCAATCAGCCCCAGCATTTT; cdr3_aa: CASGAGNQPQHF
clone_size: many; d_call: NA; v_call: TRBV6-5; j_call: TRBJ2-5; cdr3_nt: TGTGCCAGCAGTTTGCAGATGTACCAAGAGACCCAGTACTTC; cdr3_aa: CASSLQMYQETQYF
clone_size: many; d_call: TRBD1; v_call: TRBV27; j_call: TRBJ1-2; cdr3_nt: TGTGCCAGCAGCCGGGACAGAGACTTCTATGGCTACACCTTC; cdr3_aa: CASSRDRDFYGYTF
clone_size: NA; d_call: NA; v_call: TRBV2; j_call: TRBJ2-3; cdr3_nt: TGTGCCAGCAGGATAGGGCAGTCTAGCACAGATACGCAGTATTTT; cdr3_aa: CASRIGQSSTDTQYF
clone_size: few; d_call: NA; v_call: TRBV5-5; j_call: TRBJ2-7; cdr3_nt: TGTGCCAGCAGCTTTACCCCGGGACACTACGAGCAGTACTTC; cdr3_aa: CASSFTPGHYEQYF
clone_size: many; d_call: TRBD1; v_call: TRBV10-2; j_call: TRBJ1-1; cdr3_nt: TGCGCCAGCAGACTAAGGGGGCTGGATGAAGCTTTCTTT; cdr3_aa: CASRLRGLDEAFF
clone_size: NA; d_call: TRBD1; v_call: TRBV29-1; j_call: TRBJ2-7; cdr3_nt: TGCAGCGCCCTGGACAGGTACGAGCAGTACTTC; cdr3_aa: CSALDRYEQYF
clone_size: NA; d_call: TRBD1; v_call: TRBV3-1; j_call: TRBJ1-2; cdr3_nt: TGTGCCAGCAGCCAGGATGACAGGGCAGCACTCTATGGCTACACCTTC; cdr3_aa: CASSQDDRAALYGYTF
clone_size: many; d_call: NA; v_call: TRBV28; j_call: TRBJ1-1; cdr3_nt: TGTGCCAGCAGTCCCGTACTTGGGAACACTGAAGCTTTCTTT; cdr3_aa: CASSPVLGNTEAFF
clone_size: NA; d_call: NA; v_call: TRBV7-2; j_call: TRBJ2-7; cdr3_nt: TGTGCCAGCAGCTTATCCACGTTCTACGAGCAGTACTTC; cdr3_aa: CASSLSTFYEQYF
clone_size: few; d_call: TRBD1; v_call: TRBV5-6; j_call: TRBJ2-5; cdr3_nt: TGTGCCAGCAGCGGCGCCGGGACAGAAGAGACCCAGTACTTC; cdr3_aa: CASSGAGTEETQYF
clone_size: NA; d_call: TRBD1; v_call: TRBV29-1; j_call: TRBJ1-5; cdr3_nt: TGCAGCCCTACAGGGGGGAGATTTAGCAATCAGCCCCAGCATTTT; cdr3_aa: CSPTGGRFSNQPQHF
clone_size: NA; d_call: TRBD2; v_call: TRBV4-3; j_call: TRBJ2-3; cdr3_nt: TGCGCCAGCAGCCAAAACTTGGGACTACCTAGCACAGATACGCAGTATTTT; cdr3_aa: CASSQNLGLPSTDTQYF
clone_size: few; d_call: TRBD2; v_call: TRBV24-1; j_call: TRBJ2-2; cdr3_nt: TGTGCCACCAGTGAATCTTCGACTAGCGTCGCCGGGGAGCTGTTTTTT; cdr3_aa: CATSESSTSVAGELFF
clone_size: few; d_call: NA; v_call: TRBV7-2; j_call: TRBJ2-1; cdr3_nt: TGTGCCAGCAGCCCCCAGGTCAGTCGTACCTACAATGAGCAGTTCTTC; cdr3_aa: CASSPQVSRTYNEQFF
clone_size: few; d_call: NA; v_call: TRBV6-2/TRBV6-3; j_call: TRBJ1-1; cdr3_nt: TGTGCCAGCAGCCGGGGGCGCGACACTGAAGCTTTCTTT; cdr3_aa: CASSRGRDTEAFF
clone_size: NA; d_call: NA; v_call: TRBV18; j_call: TRBJ1-1; cdr3_nt: TGTGCCAGCTCACCCTCGGGACGGAACACTGAAGCTTTCTTT; cdr3_aa: CASSPSGRNTEAFF
clone_size: few; d_call: TRBD1; v_call: TRBV7-3; j_call: TRBJ1-1; cdr3_nt: TGTGCCAGCAGCTTAGAGGGGGCGGGCACTGAAGCTTTCTTT; cdr3_aa: CASSLEGAGTEAFF
clone_size: many; d_call: NA; v_call: TRBV7-2; j_call: TRBJ2-3; cdr3_nt: TGTGCCAGCAGCGTGACAGGTACTAGCACAGATACGCAGTATTTT; cdr3_aa: CASSVTGTSTDTQYF
clone_size: few; d_call: NA; v_call: TRBV29-1; j_call: TRBJ2-1; cdr3_nt: TGCAGCGTTGACGTCAGCAAGGCCCGCGGTGAGCAGTTCTTC; cdr3_aa: CSVDVSKARGEQFF
clone_size: NA; d_call: TRBD1; v_call: TRBV28; j_call: TRBJ2-5; cdr3_nt: TGTGCCAGCAGTTTACTCGCCGGGACAGGGGAGACCCAGTACTTC; cdr3_aa: CASSLLAGTGETQYF
clone_size: few; d_call: NA; v_call: TRBV5-1; j_call: TRBJ2-7; cdr3_nt: TGCGCCAGCAGCTTGGCACAGGACCCCTACGAGCAGTACTTC; cdr3_aa: CASSLAQDPYEQYF
clone_size: many; d_call: NA; v_call: TRBV4-1; j_call: TRBJ2-3; cdr3_nt: TGCGCCAGCAGCCAAGAGGCGAGGGCAGATACGCAGTATTTT; cdr3_aa: CASSQEARADTQYF
clone_size: few; d_call: TRBD1; v_call: TRBV7-3; j_call: TRBJ1-6; cdr3_nt: TGTGCCAGCAGCTTAATGGGCAGGGGGAATTCACCCCTCCACTTT; cdr3_aa: CASSLMGRGNSPLHF
clone_size: many; d_call: TRBD1; v_call: TRBV6-2/TRBV6-3; j_call: TRBJ2-7; cdr3_nt: TGTGCCAGCAGTCCTTACAGGGGGCAAAACGAGCAGTACTTC; cdr3_aa: CASSPYRGQNEQYF
clone_size: few; d_call: NA; v_call: TRBV3-1; j_call: TRBJ2-2; cdr3_nt: TGTGCCAGCAGCCTCTTAACCGGGGAGCTGTTTTTT; cdr3_aa: CASSLLTGELFF
clone_size: many; d_call: NA; v_call: TRBV19; j_call: TRBJ1-6; cdr3_nt: TGTGCCAGTAGTACCAGTTCGGTCGATAATTCACCCCTCCACTTT; cdr3_aa: CASSTSSVDNSPLHF